The 8 T cell receptor beta chains below were found in one sample sequenced in a study of breast tumors, draining lymph nodes, adjacent tissues listed by TCRdb under 2016. Lymph node samples were obtained from the axillary draining lymph nodes of breast cancer patients. The library relied on multiplex PCR. Instrument on record: Illumina HiSeq 2000. TCRdb's own reprocessing of the public reads used fastp at Q25 and MiXCR and kept productive beta chains. CDR3 protein sequences are deduplicated, and each keeps its most common genes and DNA. Present in this sample are about 230,000 distinct CDR3 sequences, approximately 31% of which were seen just once. The ten largest account for 1.1% to 1.5% of the sample. Sequenced sample: axillary lymph node tissue. All receptors come from a female donor with breast cancer. Some clones in this sample may be carry-over from other donors' samples.

This clonotype has a count of ten or more. The chain employs TRBV5-1 and TRBJ2-5; D is uncertain. V shed 6 bases and J shed 2 bases, with 17 bases lying between them. CDR3 size: 15 residues. Germline V CDR1 and CDR2: SGHRS, YFSETQ. CDR3 protein: CASMLRPGPQETQYF. The CDR3 DNA sequence: TGCGCCAGCATGCTAAGGCCTGGGCCACAAGAGACCCAGTACTTC.

The table lists this clonotype with many counts. This chain joins TRBV5-6 and TRBJ2-5; D unresolved. Trimming removed 0 bases from V and 2 bases from J, with 8 bases in between. CDR1 and CDR2 (germline): SGHDT, YYEEEE. This CDR3 has 14 amino acids. For the CDR3, the DNA is TGTGCCAGCAGCTTGGACTCCCTACAAGAGACCCAGTACTTC. Encoded protein: CASSLDSLQETQYF.

The chain combines TRBV29-1 with TRBJ1-5; no clear D gene. V was trimmed by 0 bases and J by 3 bases, leaving 6 bases between them. There are 13 residues in the CDR3. The germline gives CDR1 SQVTM, CDR2 ANQGSEA. The CDR3 DNA reads as TGCAGCGTTGAAGAGTCAGCCAATCAGCCCCAGCATTTT. It yields the protein CSVEESANQPQHF.

The table lists this clonotype with many counts. This chain joins TRBV25-1 and TRBJ2-1; D gene unclear. The CDR3 extends over 12 amino acids. The germline V gene encodes CDR1 MGHDK and CDR2 SYGVNS. Trimming removed 8 bases from V and 7 bases from J, with 12 bases in between. The CDR3: CASLSQKNEQFF. CDR3 DNA: TGTGCCAGCCTTAGTCAAAAGAATGAGCAGTTCTTC.

This clonotype was seen ten or more times. This rearrangement joins TRBV5-1 to TRBJ2-5; 9 positions match TRBD1. V was clipped by 5 bases and J by 2 bases; unmatched bases: 4. The CDR3 consists of 14 residues. Germline assignment: CDR1 SGHRS and CDR2 YFSETQ. The CDR3 protein is CASSFDRGQETQYF. CDR3 nucleotides: TGCGCCAGCAGTTTTGACAGGGGGCAAGAGACCCAGTACTTC.

This chain connects TRBV27 to TRBJ1-6; perhaps TRBD1 as D (5 bases). The V gene lost 6 bases and the J gene lost 7 bases, with 19 bases spanning the gap. The CDR3 has 16 residues. Germline lookup yields CDR1 MNHEY and CDR2 SMNVEV (reference sequence). CDR3 loop: CASSPLGELHNSPLHF. The DNA for the CDR3 is TGTGCCAGCAGCCCCCTGGGGGAACTCCACAATTCACCCCTCCACTTT.

In the case of this clonotype: The conserved phenylalanine or tryptophan normally closing the CDR3 is absent here, so this likely arose from a read error. This chain joins TRBV7-8 and TRBJ2-1, with 9 nucleotides matching TRBD1. The V gene's germline CDR1 is SGHVS and CDR2 FQNEAQ. V shed 3 bases, J shed 6 bases, and the junction held 3 bases outside the gene matches. The CDR3 covers 14 residues. The DNA for the CDR3 is TGTGCCAGCAGCTTCGCGGGACAGGGCAATGAGCAGTTCCCC. Residues: CASSFAGQGNEQFP.

On this clonotype: This clone may be a read error of a much larger clone one base away. The chain recombines TRBV6-1 with TRBJ2-1; 7 positions match TRBD2. This CDR3 comprises 13 residues. CDR1 and CDR2 (germline): MNHNS, SASEGT. This CDR3 is CASLAGVYNGQFF. CDR3 sequence (DNA): TGTGCCAGCCTTGCGGGGGTCTACAATGGGCAGTTCTTC.